This T cell receptor (beta chain) was documented in a study of blood T cell repertoires in COVID-19. On this clone: Within the sample, other DNA sequences also encode this same CDR3.

The assay was immunoSEQ multiplex PCR, and TCRdb's table has in-frame clones only and misses some. Of roughly 49,000 clones in the sample, 75% to 85% were seen once. This clonotype was sampled from a middle-aged man with acute or convalescent COVID-19. The sample consisted of peripheral blood.

CDR3 protein: CASRLQGNYGYTF. As DNA, the CDR3 is TGTGCCAGCAGGTTACAGGGTAACTATGGCTACACCTTC. The chain couples TRBV6-5 to TRBJ1-2; D is possibly TRBD1 (6 bases). The CDR3 runs to 13 residues. Per the germline V gene, CDR1 is MNHEY and CDR2 is SVGAGI. Trimming removed 6 bases from V and 1 base from J, with 9 bases in between.